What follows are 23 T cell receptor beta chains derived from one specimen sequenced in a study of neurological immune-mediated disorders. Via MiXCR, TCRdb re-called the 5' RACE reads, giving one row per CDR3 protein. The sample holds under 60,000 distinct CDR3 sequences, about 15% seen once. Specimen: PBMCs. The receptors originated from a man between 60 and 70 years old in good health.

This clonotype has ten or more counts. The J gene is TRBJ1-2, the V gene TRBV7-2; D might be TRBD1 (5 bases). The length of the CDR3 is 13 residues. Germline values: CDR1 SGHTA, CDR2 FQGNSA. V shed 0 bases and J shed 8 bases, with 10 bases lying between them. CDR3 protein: CASSLARGGGYTF. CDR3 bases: TGTGCCAGCAGCTTAGCTAGGGGTGGAGGCTACACCTTC. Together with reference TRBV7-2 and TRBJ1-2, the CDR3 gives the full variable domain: GAGVSQSPSNKVTEKGKDVELRCDPISGHTALYWYRQSLGQGLEFLIYFQGNSAPDKSGLPSDRFSAERTGGSVSTLTIQRTQQEDSAVYLCASSLARGGGYTFGSGTRLTVV.

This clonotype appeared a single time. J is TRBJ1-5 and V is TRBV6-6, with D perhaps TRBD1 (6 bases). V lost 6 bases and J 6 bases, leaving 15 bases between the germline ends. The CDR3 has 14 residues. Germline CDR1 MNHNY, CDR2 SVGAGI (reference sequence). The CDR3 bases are TGTGCCAGCAGCCACGGACAGCAAACTCAGCCCCAGCATTTT. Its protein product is CASSHGQQTQPQHF.

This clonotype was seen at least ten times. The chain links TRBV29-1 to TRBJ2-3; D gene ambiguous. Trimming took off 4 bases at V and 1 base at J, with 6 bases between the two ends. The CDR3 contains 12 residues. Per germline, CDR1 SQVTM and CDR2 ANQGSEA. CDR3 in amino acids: CSVVRGTDTQYF. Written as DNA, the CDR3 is TGCAGCGTTGTTCGTGGCACAGATACGCAGTATTTT.

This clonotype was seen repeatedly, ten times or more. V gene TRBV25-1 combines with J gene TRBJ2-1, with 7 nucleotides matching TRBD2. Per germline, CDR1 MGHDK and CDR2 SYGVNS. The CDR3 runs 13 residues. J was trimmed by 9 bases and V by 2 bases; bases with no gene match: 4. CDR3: CASSEGGGIEQFF. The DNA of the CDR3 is TGTGCCAGCAGTGAAGGGGGAGGGATTGAGCAGTTCTTC.

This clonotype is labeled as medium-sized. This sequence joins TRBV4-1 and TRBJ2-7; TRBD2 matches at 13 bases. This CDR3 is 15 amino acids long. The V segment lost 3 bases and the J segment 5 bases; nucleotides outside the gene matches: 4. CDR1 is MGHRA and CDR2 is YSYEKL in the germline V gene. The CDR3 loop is CASSHRTSGRDEQYF. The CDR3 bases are TGCGCCAGCAGCCATCGGACTAGCGGGAGAGACGAGCAGTACTTC.

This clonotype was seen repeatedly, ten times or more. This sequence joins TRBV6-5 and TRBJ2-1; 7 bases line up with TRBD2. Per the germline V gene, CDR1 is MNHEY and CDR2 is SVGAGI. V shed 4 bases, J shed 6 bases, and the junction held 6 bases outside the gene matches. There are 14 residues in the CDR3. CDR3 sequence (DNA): TGTGCCAGCAGTTCGGCGGGAGTTATCAATGAGCAGTTCTTC. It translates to CASSSAGVINEQFF.

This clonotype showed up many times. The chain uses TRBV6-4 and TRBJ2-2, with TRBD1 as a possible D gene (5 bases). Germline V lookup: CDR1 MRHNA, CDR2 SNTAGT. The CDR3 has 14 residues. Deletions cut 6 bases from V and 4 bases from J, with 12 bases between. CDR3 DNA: TGTGCCAGCAGAGAGGACACATCCACCGGGGAGCTGTTTTTT. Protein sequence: CASREDTSTGELFF.

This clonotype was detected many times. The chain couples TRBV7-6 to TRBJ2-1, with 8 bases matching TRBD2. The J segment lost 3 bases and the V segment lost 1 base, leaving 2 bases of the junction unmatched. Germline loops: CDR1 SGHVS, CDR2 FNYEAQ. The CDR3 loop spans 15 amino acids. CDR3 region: CASSLERGHYNEQFF. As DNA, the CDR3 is TGTGCCAGCAGCTTAGAGCGGGGGCACTACAATGAGCAGTTCTTC.

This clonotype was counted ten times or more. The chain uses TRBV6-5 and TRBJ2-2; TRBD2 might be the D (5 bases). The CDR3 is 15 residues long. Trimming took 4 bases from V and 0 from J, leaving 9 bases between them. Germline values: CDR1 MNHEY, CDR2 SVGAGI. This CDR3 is CASSSMEANTGELFF. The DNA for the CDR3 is TGTGCCAGCAGTTCGATGGAGGCGAACACCGGGGAGCTGTTTTTT.

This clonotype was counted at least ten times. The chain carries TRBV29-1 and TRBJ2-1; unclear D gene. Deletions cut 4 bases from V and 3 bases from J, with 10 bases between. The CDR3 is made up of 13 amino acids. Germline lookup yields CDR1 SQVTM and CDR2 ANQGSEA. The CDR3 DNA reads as TGCAGCGTTGGGGGTACATACTACAATGAGCAGTTCTTC. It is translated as CSVGGTYYNEQFF.

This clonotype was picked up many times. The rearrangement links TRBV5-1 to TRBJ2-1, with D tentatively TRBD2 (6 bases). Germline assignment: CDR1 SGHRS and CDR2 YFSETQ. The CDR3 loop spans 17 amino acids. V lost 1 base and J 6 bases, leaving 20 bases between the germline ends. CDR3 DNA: TGCGCCAGCAGCTTGAGGACTACCCTAGCCCCCCTCAATGAGCAGTTCTTC. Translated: CASSLRTTLAPLNEQFF.

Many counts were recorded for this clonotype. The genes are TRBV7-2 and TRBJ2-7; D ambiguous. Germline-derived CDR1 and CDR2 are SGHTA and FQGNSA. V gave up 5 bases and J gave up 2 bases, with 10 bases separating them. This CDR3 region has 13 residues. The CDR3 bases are TGTGCCAGCAGCCCCTCTGTCACCTACGAGCAGTACTTC. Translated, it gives CASSPSVTYEQYF.

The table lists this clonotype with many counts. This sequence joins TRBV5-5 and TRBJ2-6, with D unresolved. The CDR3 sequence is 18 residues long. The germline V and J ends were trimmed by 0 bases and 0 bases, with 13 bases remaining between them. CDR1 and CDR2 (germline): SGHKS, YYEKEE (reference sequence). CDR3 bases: TGTGCCAGCAGCTTGGACCGGGCTTCAAGCTCTGGGGCCAACGTCCTGACTTTC. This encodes CASSLDRASSSGANVLTF.

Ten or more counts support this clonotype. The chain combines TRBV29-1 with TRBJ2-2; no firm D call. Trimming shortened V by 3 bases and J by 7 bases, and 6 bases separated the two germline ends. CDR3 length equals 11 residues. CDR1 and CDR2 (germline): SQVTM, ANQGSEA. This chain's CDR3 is CSVDSNGELFF. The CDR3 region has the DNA TGCAGCGTTGATTCGAACGGGGAGCTGTTTTTT.

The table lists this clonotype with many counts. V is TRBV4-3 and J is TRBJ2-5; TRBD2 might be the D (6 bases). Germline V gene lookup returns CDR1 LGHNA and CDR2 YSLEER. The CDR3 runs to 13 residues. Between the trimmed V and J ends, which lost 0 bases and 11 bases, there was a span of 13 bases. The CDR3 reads CASSQDEGGRQYF. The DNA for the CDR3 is TGCGCCAGCAGCCAAGATGAGGGAGGACGACAGTACTTC.

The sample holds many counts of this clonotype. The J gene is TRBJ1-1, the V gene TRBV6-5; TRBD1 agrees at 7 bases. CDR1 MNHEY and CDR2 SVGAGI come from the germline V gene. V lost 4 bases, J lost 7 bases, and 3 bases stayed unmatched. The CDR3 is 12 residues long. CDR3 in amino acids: CASSSRQGEAFF. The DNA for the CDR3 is TGTGCCAGCAGTTCCCGACAGGGTGAAGCTTTCTTT.

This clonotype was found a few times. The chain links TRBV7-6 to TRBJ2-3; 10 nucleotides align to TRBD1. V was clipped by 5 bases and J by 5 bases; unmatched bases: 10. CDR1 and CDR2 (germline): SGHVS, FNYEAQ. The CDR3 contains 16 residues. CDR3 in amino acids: CASSPGMTGGVDTQYF. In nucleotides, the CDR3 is TGTGCCAGCAGCCCTGGGATGACAGGGGGCGTAGATACGCAGTATTTT.

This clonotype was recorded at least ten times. CDR3 coding DNA: TGTGCCAGCAGCCACGGACTAGCGGGGAATGAGCAGTTCTTC. This encodes CASSHGLAGNEQFF. The chain joins TRBV3-1 to TRBJ2-1; 12 bases are shared with TRBD2. The V gene's germline CDR1 is LGHDT and CDR2 YNNKEL (reference sequence). The trim removed 3 bases at V and 7 bases at J, leaving 1 base unmatched. CDR3 length: 14 amino acids.

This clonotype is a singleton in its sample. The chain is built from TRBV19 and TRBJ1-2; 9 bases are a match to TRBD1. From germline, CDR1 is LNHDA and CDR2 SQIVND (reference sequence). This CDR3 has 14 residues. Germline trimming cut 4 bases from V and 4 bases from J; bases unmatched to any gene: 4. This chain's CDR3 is CASSTDRGRYGYTF. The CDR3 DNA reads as TGTGCCAGTAGTACGGACAGGGGTCGCTATGGCTACACCTTC.

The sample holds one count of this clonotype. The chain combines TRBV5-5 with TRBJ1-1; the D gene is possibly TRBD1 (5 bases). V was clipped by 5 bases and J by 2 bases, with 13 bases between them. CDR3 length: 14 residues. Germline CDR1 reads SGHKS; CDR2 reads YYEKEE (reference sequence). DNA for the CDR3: TGTGCCAGCAGTCGACAGATTTTCAACACTGAAGCTTTCTTT. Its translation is CASSRQIFNTEAFF. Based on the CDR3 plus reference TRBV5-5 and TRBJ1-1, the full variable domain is DAGVTQSPTHLIKTRGQQVTLRCSPISGHKSVSWYQQVLGQGPQFIFQYYEKEERGRGNFPDRFSARQFPNYSSELNVNALLLGDSALYLCASSRQIFNTEAFFGQGTRLTVV.

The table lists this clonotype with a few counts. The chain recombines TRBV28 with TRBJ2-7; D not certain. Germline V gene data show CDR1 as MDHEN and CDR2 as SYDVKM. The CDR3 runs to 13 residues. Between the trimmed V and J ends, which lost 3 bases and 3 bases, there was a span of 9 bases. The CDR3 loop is CASSFLWGYEQYF. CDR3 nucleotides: TGTGCCAGCAGTTTCTTGTGGGGCTACGAGCAGTACTTC. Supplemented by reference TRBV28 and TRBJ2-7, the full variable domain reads DVKVTQSSRYLVKRTGEKVFLECVQDMDHENMFWYRQDPGLGLRLIYFSYDVKMKEKGDIPEGYSVSREKKERFSLILESASTNQTSMYLCASSFLWGYEQYFGPGTRLTVT.

The CDR3 sequence: CSVDLPGSNEQFF. CDR3 DNA: TGCAGCGTTGACTTGCCGGGAAGCAATGAGCAGTTCTTC. The V call is TRBV29-1, the J call TRBJ2-1; possible D gene TRBD2, 5 bases. V dropped 3 bases and J dropped 6 bases, with 12 bases sitting between them. The germline CDR1 and CDR2 sequences are SQVTM and ANQGSEA. The CDR3 has 13 residues.

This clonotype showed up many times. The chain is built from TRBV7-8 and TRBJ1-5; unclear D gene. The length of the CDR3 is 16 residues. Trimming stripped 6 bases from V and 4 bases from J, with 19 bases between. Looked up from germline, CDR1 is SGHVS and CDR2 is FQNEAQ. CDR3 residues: CASRSGVPGRNQPQHF. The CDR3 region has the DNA TGTGCCAGCAGGTCTGGTGTACCAGGCAGGAATCAGCCCCAGCATTTT.